Sequencing of this TCR beta chain was carried out in a study of blood T cell repertoires in COVID-19. The repertoire was sequenced with immunoSEQ multiplex PCR; TCRdb's copy has only in-frame clones and lacks some. The sample shows 350,000 to 400,000 clones, about 90% of them seen only once. Germline values: CDR1 MNHNS, CDR2 SASEGT. Trimming pared 5 bases from V and 0 bases from J, leaving 11 bases between. This CDR3 region has 15 residues. Sequenced material: PBMCs or T cells enriched from blood (not recorded which). V and J are TRBV6-1 and TRBJ2-1; D is possibly TRBD1 (6 bases). The clonotype comes from a woman in her twenties or thirties who had recovered from COVID-19. Written as DNA, the CDR3 is TGTGCCAGCAGTCAGGGGTCGAGCTCCTACAATGAGCAGTTCTTC. This gives the protein CASSQGSSSYNEQFF.